This passage covers 5 T cell receptor beta chains from one sample sequenced in a study of T-cell memory formation after mild COVID-19 (dated by TCRdb to about 2021). Library generation was performed with 5' RACE. Sequenced using an Illumina NovaSeq 6000. The public sequencing data were trimmed at Q25 with fastp and processed into clonotypes with MiXCR by TCRdb, which kept only in-frame beta chains. When rows share a CDR3 protein, they turn into one entry using the most common DNA and genes. A total of fewer than 600,000 distinct CDR3 sequences appear in this sample, less than 25% of them only once. The biggest ten clones account for around 7.7% of the sample. Sequences were obtained from PBMCs or a T cell subset sorted from them (not recorded which). The receptors come from an adult woman who had mild COVID-19 (a few samples of this study predate the infection). The sample titles of this study are shuffled in the database, so cell type and time point are left out; the donor was told from shared clones.

This clonotype has ten or more counts. V is TRBV28 and J is TRBJ2-7, with D unclear. The CDR3 is 13 residues long. Germline loops: CDR1 MDHEN, CDR2 SYDVKM. V lost 5 bases and J lost 4, with 12 bases in between. The CDR3 sequence: CASSKSDGYEQYF. In DNA, the CDR3 is TGTGCCAGCAGTAAATCGGACGGGTACGAGCAGTACTTC.

This clonotype was recorded a few times. This rearrangement joins TRBV7-9 to TRBJ1-2, with D perhaps matching TRBD1 (5 bases). CDR3 length: 11 residues. CDR1 is SEHNR, CDR2 FQNEAQ, per germline (reference sequence). Trimming left V 9 bases short and J 3 bases short, with 8 bases between. CDR3 protein: CASAQDYGYTF. The CDR3 nucleotides are TGTGCCAGTGCACAGGACTATGGCTACACCTTC.

This clonotype was picked up a small number of times. The chain combines TRBV12-3 or TRBV12-4 with TRBJ1-5, with D possibly being TRBD1 (5 bases). The CDR3 is made up of 16 amino acids. V gave up 5 bases and J gave up 2 bases, with 16 bases separating them. This CDR3 reads CASSASRVAGNQPQHF. The CDR3 nucleotides read TGTGCCAGCAGTGCTTCCAGGGTTGCGGGCAATCAGCCCCAGCATTTT.

The chain recombines TRBV14 with TRBJ2-1; no clear D. V was shortened by 1 base and J by 6 bases, with 10 bases between the two germline ends. The germline V gene encodes CDR1 SGHDN and CDR2 FVKESK. The CDR3 runs to 14 residues. Here the CDR3 reads CASSQGVSVNEQFF. The CDR3, as DNA: TGTGCCAGCAGCCAAGGTGTTAGTGTCAATGAGCAGTTCTTC.

The V gene is TRBV5-1, the J gene TRBJ1-1; D is undetermined. The CDR3 length is 15 residues. V was cut by 2 bases and J by 0 bases, with 11 bases left in between. Germline CDR1 reads SGHRS; CDR2 reads YFSETQ. The CDR3 nucleotides are TGCGCCAGCAGCTTCCGACTGGGAATGAACACTGAAGCTTTCTTT. It is translated as CASSFRLGMNTEAFF.